This T cell receptor beta chain comes out of a study of technical replicates of blood from a few donors. Germline assignment: CDR1 MNHNY and CDR2 SVGAGI (reference sequence). CDR3 length: 16 amino acids. The V gene lost 1 base and the J gene lost 2 bases, with 12 bases spanning the gap. Method: immunoSEQ multiplex PCR; TCRdb's copy keeps in-frame clones and lacks some. The repertoire has over 80,000 clones, roughly 95% of them found once; the top ten carry about 0.39%. Sequencing was performed on T cells isolated from PBMCs. The chain couples TRBV6-6 to TRBJ1-3, with a possible D match to TRBD1 (5 bases). The sequence derives from a human donor in good health. The chain's CDR3 is CASSYWRGVTGNTIYF. The CDR3 bases are TGTGCCAGCAGTTACTGGAGGGGTGTCACTGGAAACACCATATATTTT.